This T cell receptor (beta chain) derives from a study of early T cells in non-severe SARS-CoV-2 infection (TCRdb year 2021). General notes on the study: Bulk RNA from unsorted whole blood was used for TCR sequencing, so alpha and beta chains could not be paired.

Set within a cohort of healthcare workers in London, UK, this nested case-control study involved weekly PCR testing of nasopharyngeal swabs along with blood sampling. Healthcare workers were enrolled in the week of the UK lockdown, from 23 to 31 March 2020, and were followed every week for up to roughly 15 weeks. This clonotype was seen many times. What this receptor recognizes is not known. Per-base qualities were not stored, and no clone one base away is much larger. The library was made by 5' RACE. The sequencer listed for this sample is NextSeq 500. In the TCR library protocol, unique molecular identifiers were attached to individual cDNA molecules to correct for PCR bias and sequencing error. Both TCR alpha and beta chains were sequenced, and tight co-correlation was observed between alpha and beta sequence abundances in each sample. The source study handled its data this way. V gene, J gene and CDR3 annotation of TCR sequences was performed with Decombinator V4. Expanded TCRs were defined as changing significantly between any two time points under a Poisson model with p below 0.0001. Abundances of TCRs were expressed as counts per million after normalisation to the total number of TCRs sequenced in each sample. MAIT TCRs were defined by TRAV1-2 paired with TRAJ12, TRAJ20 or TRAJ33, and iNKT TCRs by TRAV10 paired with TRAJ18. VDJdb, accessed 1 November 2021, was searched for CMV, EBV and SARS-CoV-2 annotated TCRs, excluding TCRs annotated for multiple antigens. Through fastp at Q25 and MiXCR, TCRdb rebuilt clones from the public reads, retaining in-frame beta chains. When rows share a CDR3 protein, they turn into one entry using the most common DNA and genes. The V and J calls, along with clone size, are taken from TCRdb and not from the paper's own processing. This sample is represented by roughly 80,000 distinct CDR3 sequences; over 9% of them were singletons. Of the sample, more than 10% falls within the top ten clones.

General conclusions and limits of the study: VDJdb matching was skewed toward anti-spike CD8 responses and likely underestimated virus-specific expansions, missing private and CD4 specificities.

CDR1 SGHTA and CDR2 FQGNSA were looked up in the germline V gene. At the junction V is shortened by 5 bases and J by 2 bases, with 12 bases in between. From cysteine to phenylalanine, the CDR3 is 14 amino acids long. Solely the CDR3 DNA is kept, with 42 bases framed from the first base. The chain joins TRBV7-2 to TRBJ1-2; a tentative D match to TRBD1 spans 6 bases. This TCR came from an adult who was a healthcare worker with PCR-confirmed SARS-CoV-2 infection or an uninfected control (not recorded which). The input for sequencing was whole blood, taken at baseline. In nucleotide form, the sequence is TGTGCCAGCAGCGCCGCAGGGGCCAACTATGGCTACACCTTC. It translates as CASSAAGANYGYTF.